These 10 T cell receptor beta chains originate from one sample sequenced in a study of T-cell reconstitution after alpha-beta-depleted transplantation in children. As it was prepared, the TCRbeta library received unique molecular identifiers. In TCRdb, the PCR reads were re-called with MiXCR into one record per CDR3 protein. The table lists some 840,000 distinct CDR3 sequences, 16% of them singletons. Here the sequenced sample was PBMCs, mostly from graft donor cells, taken 360 days after TCRalphabeta/CD19-depleted stem cell transplant. Every receptor here comes from a male patient aged 5 to 17 who had a stem cell transplant for acute lymphoblastic leukemia, so the T cells may come from the graft donor.

The CDR3 reads CSVVKGPRNEETQYF. The CDR3 region has the DNA TGCAGCGTTGTAAAGGGCCCAAGAAACGAAGAGACCCAGTACTTC. The rearrangement joins TRBV29-1 to TRBJ2-5; D is undetermined. CDR3 length: 15 residues. Germline V gives CDR1 SQVTM, CDR2 ANQGSEA. Trimming stripped 4 bases from V and 3 bases from J, with 18 bases between.

This clonotype was seen a few times. This chain links TRBV4-2 with TRBJ2-1; perhaps TRBD2 as D (6 bases). Germline V gene data show CDR1 as LGHNA and CDR2 as YNFKEQ. Trimming shortened V by 2 bases and J by 3 bases, and 14 bases separated the two germline ends. The CDR3 is 16 residues long. The CDR3 loop reads CASSQSRELIYNEQFF. CDR3 in DNA: TGTGCCAGCAGCCAAAGTCGGGAGTTGATCTACAATGAGCAGTTCTTC.

In this sample, this clonotype turned up a few times. This chain connects TRBV4-1 to TRBJ2-4; D might be TRBD1 or TRBD2, each matching 5 bases. V dropped 2 bases and J dropped 0 bases, with 14 bases sitting between them. In germline, CDR1 is MGHRA, CDR2 YSYEKL. CDR3 length equals 17 residues. Here the CDR3 DNA reads TGCGCCAGCAGCCAACCCCGGGACGGCCTAGCCAAAAACATTCAGTACTTC. It codes for CASSQPRDGLAKNIQYF.

This clonotype was counted a few times. The genes are TRBV10-3 and TRBJ2-1; D is ambiguous. Looked up from germline, CDR1 is ENHRY and CDR2 is SYGVKD. V was cut by 10 bases and J by 2 bases, with 18 bases left in between. The CDR3 is 15 residues long. Written as DNA, the CDR3 is TGTGCCACGTCCCCCCCGGTTAGGGCCTACAATGAGCAGTTCTTC. Its translation: CATSPPVRAYNEQFF.

This clonotype came up a few times. CDR3 in amino acids: CASSTPPHQAYF. For the CDR3, the DNA is TGCGCCAGCAGTACCCCGCCCCACCAAGCGTACTTC. The V call is TRBV5-1, the J call TRBJ2-5, with D unclear. Germline V gene data show CDR1 as SGHRS and CDR2 as YFSETQ. CDR3 size: 12 residues. Deletions cut 5 bases from V and 13 bases from J, with 18 bases between.

This sequence joins TRBV5-1 and TRBJ2-6; D is perhaps TRBD1 (6 bases). The CDR3 runs 16 residues. Germline values: CDR1 SGHRS, CDR2 YFSETQ. Trimming pared 3 bases from V and 0 bases from J, leaving 10 bases between. The DNA for the CDR3 is TGCGCCAGCAGCTGGGACATCTTCTCTGGGGCCAACGTCCTGACTTTC. Its protein is CASSWDIFSGANVLTF.

This clonotype has a handful of counts. The CDR3: CASSTAGRTDTQYF. As DNA, the CDR3 is TGTGCCAGTAGTACCGCGGGGCGCACAGATACGCAGTATTTT. The V call is TRBV19, the J call TRBJ2-3; TRBD2 is a possible D gene (6 bases). The CDR3 loop spans 14 amino acids. Germline assignment: CDR1 LNHDA and CDR2 SQIVND (reference sequence). The V gene lost 4 bases and the J gene lost 1 base, with 9 bases spanning the gap. Supplemented by reference TRBV19 and TRBJ2-3, the full variable domain reads DGGITQSPKYLFRKEGQNVTLSCEQNLNHDAMYWYRQDPGQGLRLIYYSQIVNDFQKGDIAEGYSVSREKKESFPLTVTSAQKNPTAFYLCASSTAGRTDTQYFGPGTRLTVL.

This clonotype has more than one count but fewer than ten. The chain uses TRBV20-1 and TRBJ1-3; D remains ambiguous. The V gene's germline CDR1 is DFQATT and CDR2 SNEGSKA (reference sequence). This CDR3 spans 14 amino acids. V was shortened by 2 bases and J by 0 bases, with 8 bases between the two germline ends. The CDR3 DNA reads as TGCAGTGCTAGAACCGGAAGCTCTGGAAACACCATATATTTT. Amino acids: CSARTGSSGNTIYF.

This clonotype was counted a few times. This chain links TRBV27 with TRBJ2-5, with D tentatively TRBD1 or TRBD2 (5 bases each). The germline CDR1 and CDR2 sequences are MNHEY and SMNVEV (reference sequence). This CDR3 comprises 14 residues. V lost 3 bases, J lost 5 bases, and 13 bases lay in between. CDR3 amino acids: CASSFPGPRETQYF. The CDR3 DNA is TGTGCCAGCAGTTTCCCGGGACCAAGGGAGACCCAGTACTTC.

This clonotype was observed many times. The chain uses TRBV6-5 and TRBJ2-7; 10 positions agree with TRBD1. The length of the CDR3 is 16 residues. From germline, CDR1 is MNHEY and CDR2 SVGAGI. The junction had 6 bases not matched to a gene; V was cut back by 1 base and J by 3 bases. DNA of the CDR3: TGTGCCAGCAGTTACTTTGGGGACAGGGGCCACTACGAGCAGTACTTC. As protein: CASSYFGDRGHYEQYF.